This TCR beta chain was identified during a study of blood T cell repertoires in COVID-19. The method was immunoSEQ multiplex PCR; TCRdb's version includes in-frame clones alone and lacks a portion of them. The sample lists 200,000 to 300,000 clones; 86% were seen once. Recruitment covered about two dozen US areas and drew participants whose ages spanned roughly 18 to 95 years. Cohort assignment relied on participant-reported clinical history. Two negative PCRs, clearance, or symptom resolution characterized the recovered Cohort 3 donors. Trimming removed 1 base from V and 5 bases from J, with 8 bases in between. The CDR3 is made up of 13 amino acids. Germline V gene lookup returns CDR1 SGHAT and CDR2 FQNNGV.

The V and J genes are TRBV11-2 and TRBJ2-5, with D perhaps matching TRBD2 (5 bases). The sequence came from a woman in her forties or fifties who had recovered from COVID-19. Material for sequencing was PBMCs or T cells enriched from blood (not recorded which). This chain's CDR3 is CASSLGLAETQYF. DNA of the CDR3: TGTGCCAGCAGCTTAGGCCTAGCTGAGACCCAGTACTTC. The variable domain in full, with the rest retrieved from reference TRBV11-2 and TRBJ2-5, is EAGVAQSPRYKIIEKRQSVAFWCNPISGHATLYWYQQILGQGPKLLIQFQNNGVVDDSQLPKDRFSAERLKGVDSTLKIQPAKLEDSAVYLCASSLGLAETQYFGPGTRLLVL.